This T cell receptor (beta chain) was recovered during a study of T cells after posttransplantation cyclophosphamide. Study-wide points: Later post-transplant blood repertoires were often dominated by donor CD8+ memory clones. Recipient CMV seropositivity and CMV reactivation strongly tracked TRB clonality. Tissue-infiltrating T cells from skin or gut overlapped little with blood T cells.

V shed 4 bases and J shed 0 bases, with 10 bases lying between them. Germline V lookup: CDR1 SGHDN, CDR2 FVKESK. The length of the CDR3 is 15 residues. This clone was seen at least ten times. The antigen is not known. Method: immunoSEQ multiplex PCR; TCRdb's copy keeps in-frame clones and lacks some. In total the sample includes over 45,000 clones, none of them seen once. The genes are TRBV14 and TRBJ1-3; no clear D. Specimen: PBMCs. This receptor was taken from a man in his forties or fifties in good health, CMV-negative, and a related stem cell transplant donor. This CDR3 reads CASSPIIDSGNTIYF. The CDR3 DNA is TGTGCCAGCAGCCCGATCATAGACTCTGGAAACACCATATATTTT.